One and the same sample provided the 26 T cell receptor beta chains below, sequenced in a study of CD8 T cells in Susac syndrome. It was with random hexamers that roughly 0.45 to 1 ug RNA was reverse transcribed. TCRdb re-called the immunoSEQ multiplex PCR reads through MiXCR, storing one row per CDR3 protein. The data show more than 100,000 distinct CDR3 sequences, roughly 95% seen once. Sequencing was done on a sample of CD4+ T cells from PBMCs. The receptors here all came from a human donor in good health.

This chain joins TRBV5-5 and TRBJ1-5; D call uncertain. With 0 bases removed from V and 1 base from J, the gap between germline ends came to 11 bases. The CDR3 runs 16 residues. CDR1 and CDR2 (germline): SGHKS, YYEKEE (reference sequence). The CDR3 coding sequence is TGTGCCAGCAGCTTGGAATGGGGTGAAAGCAATCAGCCCCAGCATTTT. Amino acid sequence: CASSLEWGESNQPQHF.

This chain joins TRBV5-6 and TRBJ2-7, with 7 bases fitting TRBD1. The trim removed 4 bases at V and 5 bases at J, leaving 6 bases unmatched. Germline lookup yields CDR1 SGHDT and CDR2 YYEEEE. The CDR3 is 13 residues long. In nucleotides, the CDR3 is TGTGCCAGCAGCGCCGACAGGGTCCACGAGCAGTACTTC. It translates to CASSADRVHEQYF.

V gene TRBV2 combines with J gene TRBJ2-7; 10 bases match TRBD2. Germline V gene data show CDR1 as SNHLY and CDR2 as FYNNEI. The CDR3 sequence is 16 residues long. With 6 bases clipped from V and 5 bases from J, the junction kept 13 bases outside the gene matches. The chain's CDR3 is CASRPRLAGVVDEQYF. CDR3 nucleotide sequence: TGTGCCAGCAGGCCCCGGCTAGCGGGAGTGGTCGACGAGCAGTACTTC.

The V gene is TRBV2, the J gene TRBJ2-1; D remains unclear. Trimming took 1 base from V and 0 from J, leaving 7 bases between them. This CDR3 is built from 15 residues. CDR1 and CDR2 from the germline V gene are SNHLY and FYNNEI. CDR3 bases: TGTGCCAGCAGTGAAGGCGTTAGCTCCTACAATGAGCAGTTCTTC. Translated, it gives CASSEGVSSYNEQFF. The variable domain in full, completed from reference TRBV2 and TRBJ2-1, reads EPEVTQTPSHQVTQMGQEVILRCVPISNHLYFYWYRQILGQKVEFLVSFYNNEISEKSEIFDDQFSVERPDGSNFTLKIRSTKLEDSAMYFCASSEGVSSYNEQFFGPGTRLTVL.

This sequence joins TRBV2 and TRBJ2-2, with D possibly matching TRBD2 (5 bases). The germline V and J ends were trimmed by 4 bases and 2 bases, with 8 bases remaining between them. The CDR3 runs to 14 residues. Germline V CDR1 and CDR2: SNHLY, FYNNEI. The CDR3 coding sequence is TGTGCCAGCAGTGTCGGGGTTAACACCGGGGAGCTGTTTTTT. As protein: CASSVGVNTGELFF.

J is TRBJ2-4 and V is TRBV28; D assignment may be TRBD1 or TRBD2 (5 bases each). The CDR3 spans 16 residues. Trimming removed 5 bases at V and 5 bases at J, with 19 bases between. Germline V gene sequence: CDR1 MDHEN, CDR2 SYDVKM. The CDR3 DNA reads as TGTGCCAGCAGTGGCCAGGTTGAGGGGATCGAAAACATTCAGTACTTC. Translating it yields CASSGQVEGIENIQYF.

V gene TRBV7-2 combines with J gene TRBJ2-4; 7 nucleotides line up with TRBD1. This CDR3 region has 17 residues. Trimming took 6 bases from V and 1 from J; bases not matched to a gene: 12. Germline CDR1 and CDR2: SGHTA and FQGNSA. As DNA, the CDR3 is TGTGCCAGCAGGGACCAGACAGGGATATCGGCCAAAAACATTCAGTACTTC. Translating it yields CASRDQTGISAKNIQYF.

The V call is TRBV7-6, the J call TRBJ2-2; tentatively, D is TRBD1 (6 bases). Germline V lookup: CDR1 SGHVS, CDR2 FNYEAQ. Trimming pared 5 bases from V and 1 base from J, leaving 8 bases between. The CDR3 covers 14 residues. The CDR3 here is CASSRGQNTGELFF. CDR3 bases: TGTGCCAGCAGCCGGGGACAGAACACCGGGGAGCTGTTTTTT.

The chain couples TRBV5-1 to TRBJ2-7, with TRBD2 identical over 7 bases. The V segment lost 1 base and the J segment 6 bases; nucleotides outside the gene matches: 1. There are 12 residues in the CDR3. Germline lookup yields CDR1 SGHRS and CDR2 YFSETQ. The DNA for the CDR3 is TGCGCCAGCAGCTTGCCGGGGGGCGAGCAGTACTTC. Residues: CASSLPGGEQYF.

The chain links TRBV3-1 to TRBJ2-1, with 8 bases that match TRBD2. V was clipped by 4 bases and J by 1 base; unmatched bases: 3. The CDR3 extends over 15 amino acids. Germline assignment: CDR1 LGHDT and CDR2 YNNKEL (reference sequence). CDR3 in amino acids: CASSPAGVSYNEQFF. The CDR3 bases are TGTGCCAGCAGCCCAGCGGGAGTTTCCTACAATGAGCAGTTCTTC.

This chain links TRBV19 with TRBJ1-5; D is unclear. This CDR3 is built from 14 residues. Trimming cost V 8 bases and J 2 bases, with 13 bases left between them. Per germline, CDR1 LNHDA and CDR2 SQIVND (reference sequence). The CDR3 region has the DNA TGTGCCAGTGCCGATACCCTGGGCAATCAGCCCCAGCATTTT. Protein: CASADTLGNQPQHF.

The rearrangement uses TRBV29-1 and TRBJ1-2, with TRBD1 as a possible D gene (5 bases). The CDR3 contains 13 residues. CDR1 and CDR2 (germline): SQVTM, ANQGSEA. Trimming took 4 bases from V and 3 from J, leaving 12 bases between them. This CDR3 is CSVAGRDDYGYTF. The DNA of the CDR3 is TGCAGCGTTGCGGGCAGGGACGACTATGGCTACACCTTC.

The rearrangement uses TRBV2 and TRBJ2-2, with D perhaps TRBD1 (6 bases). Trimming took 8 bases from V and 5 from J, leaving 30 bases between them. The CDR3 is 19 residues long. Per germline, CDR1 SNHLY and CDR2 FYNNEI. CDR3 region: CASSELGTRVRLSTGELFF. CDR3 coding DNA: TGTGCCAGCTCAGAGCTGGGGACACGAGTCAGACTGTCTACCGGGGAGCTGTTTTTT.

The rearrangement uses TRBV2 and TRBJ2-1; D possibly matches TRBD1 or TRBD2 (5 bases each). V lost 7 bases and J lost 6, with 16 bases in between. Looked up from germline, CDR1 is SNHLY and CDR2 is FYNNEI. The CDR3 is made up of 14 amino acids. The CDR3 spells CASMAEIGANEQFF. CDR3 DNA: TGTGCCAGCATGGCAGAGATCGGGGCCAATGAGCAGTTCTTC.

The chain combines TRBV29-1 with TRBJ2-3; 10 positions match TRBD1. V was pared by 6 bases and J by 4 bases, with 10 bases of the junction left unmatched. In germline, CDR1 is SQVTM, CDR2 ANQGSEA. This CDR3 spans 15 amino acids. CDR3 amino acids: CSVHTTGGQADTQYF. CDR3 bases: TGCAGCGTACACACGACAGGGGGCCAAGCAGATACGCAGTATTTT.

The chain couples TRBV18 to TRBJ1-2, with a tentative D call TRBD1 (6 bases). The germline gives CDR1 KGHSH, CDR2 LQKENI. V was pared by 3 bases and J by 2 bases, with 13 bases between. This CDR3 is built from 15 residues. The CDR3 here is CASSPNRDLNYGYTF. The CDR3 nucleotides are TGTGCCAGCTCACCTAACAGGGATTTAAACTATGGCTACACCTTC. The full variable domain, in which reference TRBV18 and TRBJ1-2 provide the parts outside the CDR3, is NAGVMQNPRHLVRRRGQEARLRCSPMKGHSHVYWYRQLPEEGLKFMVYLQKENIIDESGMPKERFSAEFPKEGPSILRIQQVVRGDSAAYFCASSPNRDLNYGYTFGSGTRLTVV.

The chain recombines TRBV27 with TRBJ2-2, with D perhaps TRBD2 (5 bases). Germline V gene sequence: CDR1 MNHEY, CDR2 SMNVEV (reference sequence). The V and J ends lost 6 bases and 4 bases respectively, with 15 bases between them. CDR3 size: 15 residues. CDR3 loop: CASRGHQRGTGELFF. CDR3 nucleotides: TGTGCCAGCAGGGGCCACCAACGGGGCACCGGGGAGCTGTTTTTT.

This rearrangement joins TRBV29-1 to TRBJ2-1, with no clear D. CDR3 size: 10 residues. Trimming took 4 bases from V and 6 from J, leaving 4 bases between them. The V gene's germline CDR1 is SQVTM and CDR2 ANQGSEA. The CDR3, as DNA: TGCAGCGTTGGTCTCAATGAGCAGTTCTTC. This encodes CSVGLNEQFF.

V gene TRBV5-1 combines with J gene TRBJ2-1, with D maybe TRBD2 (6 bases). V gave up 4 bases and J gave up 4 bases, with 15 bases separating them. Germline loops: CDR1 SGHRS, CDR2 YFSETQ. This CDR3 has 15 residues. The CDR3 DNA reads as TGCGCCAGCAGCGGCGGGACTCCTATTTACAATGAGCAGTTCTTC. Protein: CASSGGTPIYNEQFF.

This chain links TRBV7-2 with TRBJ2-7, with D maybe TRBD2 (6 bases). V lost 1 base and J 2 bases, leaving 15 bases between the germline ends. The CDR3 is 16 residues long. Germline loops: CDR1 SGHTA, CDR2 FQGNSA. CDR3 DNA sequence: TGTGCCAGCAGCTTAGAGAGCGGTAGCGGTACCTACGAGCAGTACTTC. It translates to CASSLESGSGTYEQYF.

The chain employs TRBV7-7 and TRBJ1-1; TRBD1 is a possible D gene (5 bases). Germline V gene sequence: CDR1 SSHAT, CDR2 FNYEAQ (reference sequence). V dropped 5 bases and J dropped 5 bases, with 18 bases sitting between them. The CDR3 has 15 residues. The CDR3 DNA reads as TGTGCCAGCAGCCAGACCCCTGACAGTGAAACTGAAGCTTTCTTT. Its protein is CASSQTPDSETEAFF.

V gene TRBV7-9 combines with J gene TRBJ2-7, with D perhaps matching TRBD2 (5 bases). Per the germline V gene, CDR1 is SEHNR and CDR2 is FQNEAQ (reference sequence). The CDR3 has 13 residues. Trimming stripped 5 bases from V and 6 bases from J, with 14 bases between. This CDR3 is CASSPSGRGEQYF. The CDR3 DNA reads TGTGCCAGCAGCCCAAGCGGCCGGGGCGAGCAGTACTTC.

CDR3 region: CASSPTLAQETQYF. CDR3 nucleotide sequence: TGTGCCAGCAGCCCCACACTGGCTCAGGAGACCCAGTACTTC. V gene TRBV7-2 combines with J gene TRBJ2-5; no firm D call. Looked up from germline, CDR1 is SGHTA and CDR2 is FQGNSA. This CDR3 contains 14 residues. V gave up 5 bases and J gave up 5 bases, with 15 bases separating them.

The CDR3 is CASRTGLHEKLFF. CDR3 nucleotide sequence: TGTGCCAGCAGGACAGGGCTCCATGAAAAACTGTTTTTT. The V gene is TRBV28, the J gene TRBJ1-4, with 7 bases matching TRBD1. J gave up 6 bases and V 6 bases, and 4 bases lay outside the gene matches. The length of the CDR3 is 13 residues. CDR1 and CDR2 from the germline V gene are MDHEN and SYDVKM.

The gene calls are TRBV20-1 and TRBJ2-7; the match to TRBD1 covers 8 bases. The CDR3 spans 13 residues. Germline V gives CDR1 DFQATT, CDR2 SNEGSKA (reference sequence). V gave up 5 bases and J gave up 4 bases; unmatched junction bases: 7. CDR3 loop: CSAGPGQAYEQYF. Here the CDR3 DNA reads TGCAGTGCTGGGCCGGGACAGGCTTACGAGCAGTACTTC.

V and J are TRBV7-8 and TRBJ2-3; D not certain. Germline V gives CDR1 SGHVS, CDR2 FQNEAQ. Between the trimmed V and J ends, which lost 5 bases and 2 bases, there was a span of 2 bases. This CDR3 is 11 amino acids long. For the CDR3, the DNA is TGTGCCAGCAGCGACACAGATACGCAGTATTTT. Translated: CASSDTDTQYF.